The 24 T cell receptor beta chains in this list originate from one sample, sequenced in a study of human T cells and chemical hapten exposure. Unfractionated whole blood yielded total RNA. During construction of the library, unique molecular identifiers were attached to individual cDNA molecules for quantitative, reproducible TCR counting. In TCRdb, the reads were re-called with MiXCR into one record per CDR3 protein. This table has about 120,000 distinct CDR3 sequences, about 8.9% appearing once. Sample: whole blood. The receptors were sampled from a human donor in good health. Some clones in this sample may be carry-over from other donors' samples.

This clonotype was seen a handful of times. The chain uses TRBV19 and TRBJ2-5; TRBD1 agrees at 9 bases. The V gene end was trimmed by 10 bases and the J gene end by 10 bases; junction bases not matched to a gene: 7. This CDR3 contains 11 residues. Germline V gene data show CDR1 as LNHDA and CDR2 as SQIVND (reference sequence). The CDR3 DNA is TGTGCCACCCGGACAGGGGTGGACCAGTACTTC. Translating gives CATRTGVDQYF. The whole variable domain, filled in from reference TRBV19 and TRBJ2-5, reads DGGITQSPKYLFRKEGQNVTLSCEQNLNHDAMYWYRQDPGQGLRLIYYSQIVNDFQKGDIAEGYSVSREKKESFPLTVTSAQKNPTAFYLCATRTGVDQYFGPGTRLLVL.

DNA of the CDR3: TGCAGTGCTCTAGGACAGTCTAACTATGGCTACACCTTC. This sequence encodes CSALGQSNYGYTF. The rearrangement links TRBV20-1 to TRBJ1-2; D is perhaps TRBD1 (6 bases). The length of the CDR3 is 13 residues. CDR1 DFQATT and CDR2 SNEGSKA come from the germline V gene (reference sequence). Deletions cut 5 bases from V and 0 bases from J, with 10 bases between.

This clonotype was counted a few times. The germline gene is not matched at one end of the junction; a read error may be the cause. V is TRBV24-1 and J is TRBJ1-1; unclear D gene. Germline lookup yields CDR1 KGHDR and CDR2 SFDVKD. This CDR3 has 10 residues. The CDR3 bases are TGTGCCACCCCCGGACTTAGGTGGCTCTTT. This codes for CATPGLRWLF.

The table lists this clonotype with many counts. The chain uses TRBV27 and TRBJ1-4; 10 nucleotides line up with TRBD1. Germline assignment: CDR1 MNHEY and CDR2 SMNVEV (reference sequence). V lost 7 bases and J lost 11; bases outside the gene matches: 10. This CDR3 contains 14 residues. CDR3 DNA sequence: TGTGCCAGCAATTCTCCGGGACAGGGGTCGAAACTGTTTTTT. Protein product: CASNSPGQGSKLFF.

This clonotype was seen a few times. This chain connects TRBV20-1 to TRBJ2-7; D gene ambiguous. Germline V CDR1 and CDR2: DFQATT, SNEGSKA (reference sequence). The CDR3 consists of 14 residues. V lost 6 bases and J 3 bases, leaving 18 bases between the germline ends. CDR3 amino acids: CSADGPAKGYEQYF. The CDR3 DNA follows: TGCAGTGCGGACGGGCCAGCCAAAGGCTACGAGCAGTACTTC.

This clonotype was detected a few times. The chain couples TRBV3-1 to TRBJ2-2; D call uncertain. Trimming pared 1 base from V and 7 bases from J, leaving 7 bases between. The CDR3 runs 13 residues. The germline CDR1 and CDR2 sequences are LGHDT and YNNKEL (reference sequence). CDR3 in DNA: TGTGCCAGCAGCCAAGTTAGGAACGGGGAGCTGTTTTTT. This gives the protein CASSQVRNGELFF.

The chain uses TRBV9 and TRBJ2-2; D possibly matches TRBD1 or TRBD2 (7 bases each). From germline, CDR1 is SGDLS and CDR2 YYNGEE. This CDR3 contains 16 residues. Trimming took off 4 bases at V and 3 bases at J, with 16 bases between the two ends. The chain's CDR3 is CASSHPRGGDTGELFF. In DNA form, the CDR3 reads TGTGCCAGCAGCCATCCCAGGGGGGGGGACACCGGGGAGCTGTTTTTT.

This clonotype was observed a few times. This chain connects TRBV20-1 to TRBJ1-1; D is ambiguous. The CDR3 contains 13 residues. Germline values: CDR1 DFQATT, CDR2 SNEGSKA (reference sequence). V was cut by 6 bases and J by 1 base, with 12 bases left in between. CDR3 sequence: CSAFGSGNTEAFF. The CDR3 coding sequence is TGCAGTGCCTTCGGATCGGGGAACACTGAAGCTTTCTTT.

This clonotype was observed at least ten times. The chain links TRBV20-1 to TRBJ1-4; TRBD1 is a possible D gene (5 bases). V gave up 2 bases and J gave up 5 bases, with 12 bases separating them. Germline values: CDR1 DFQATT, CDR2 SNEGSKA (reference sequence). This CDR3 is 14 amino acids long. The CDR3 region has the DNA TGCAGTGCTAGATCGCCAGGGTGGAATGAAAAACTGTTTTTT. This sequence encodes CSARSPGWNEKLFF.

The DNA for the CDR3 is TGTGCCAGCAGTACAGGTCCCAACACTGAAGCTTTCTTT. It specifies CASSTGPNTEAFF. The chain combines TRBV12-3 or TRBV12-4 with TRBJ1-1; D perhaps matches TRBD1 (5 bases). The CDR3 contains 13 residues. The V end was cut by 5 bases, the J end by 2 bases, with 9 bases between.

This chain joins TRBV15 and TRBJ2-1, with D tentatively TRBD1 (6 bases). The CDR3 is 13 residues long. Germline CDR1 reads LNHNV; CDR2 reads YYDKDF (reference sequence). Trimming took 8 bases from V and 5 from J, leaving 13 bases between them. The CDR3 reads CATEGERNNEQFF. The CDR3 DNA follows: TGTGCCACCGAGGGGGAAAGGAACAATGAGCAGTTCTTC.

This chain links TRBV12-5 with TRBJ2-7, with D maybe TRBD2 (5 bases). V lost 2 bases to trimming and J lost 3 bases, with 11 bases between them. CDR1 LGHNT and CDR2 FRNRAP come from the germline V gene. This CDR3 has 14 amino acids. As DNA, the CDR3 is TGTGCTAGTGGTTTGTCCGGGAAGCTCTACGAGCAGTACTTC. Protein: CASGLSGKLYEQYF.

This clonotype was picked up many times. This sequence joins TRBV11-2 and TRBJ1-2, with D maybe TRBD1 (6 bases). This CDR3 contains 14 residues. CDR1 and CDR2 from the germline V gene are SGHAT and FQNNGV. V was shortened by 5 bases and J by 6 bases, with 16 bases between the two germline ends. The CDR3 protein is CASSTTNRVNGYTF. The CDR3, as DNA: TGTGCCAGCAGCACAACAAACAGGGTTAATGGCTACACCTTC.

This clonotype was observed a few times. The chain is built from TRBV6-6 and TRBJ2-7; possible D gene TRBD1, 6 bases. With 2 bases removed from V and 4 bases from J, the gap between germline ends came to 12 bases. Germline loops: CDR1 MNHNY, CDR2 SVGAGI (reference sequence). This CDR3 region has 14 residues. Here the CDR3 reads CASSYDGQSYEQYF. The CDR3 coding sequence is TGTGCCAGCAGTTACGACGGACAGTCTTACGAGCAGTACTTC.

J is TRBJ2-2 and V is TRBV7-2; a possible D gene is TRBD1 (6 bases). Trimming removed 5 bases at V and 6 bases at J, with 19 bases between. CDR3 size: 16 residues. Germline CDR1 SGHTA, CDR2 FQGNSA. The CDR3 sequence: CASSPRLDRTPGELFF. Here the CDR3 DNA reads TGTGCCAGCAGCCCAAGATTGGACAGAACCCCCGGGGAGCTGTTTTTT.

This clonotype was seen only a few times. This sequence joins TRBV7-8 and TRBJ2-1, with TRBD2 identical over 7 bases. This CDR3 spans 15 amino acids. V shed 2 bases, J shed 6 bases, and the junction held 7 bases outside the gene matches. The V gene's germline CDR1 is SGHVS and CDR2 FQNEAQ. The CDR3, as DNA: TGTGCCAGCAGCTTAAAAGGACTAGTGCGCAATGAGCAGTTCTTC. It is translated as CASSLKGLVRNEQFF.

This clonotype was counted ten times or more. The gene calls are TRBV20-1 and TRBJ2-5; D is unresolved. Trimming took 0 bases from V and 3 from J, leaving 11 bases between them. Germline loops: CDR1 DFQATT, CDR2 SNEGSKA (reference sequence). The CDR3 is 14 amino acids. CDR3 sequence (DNA): TGCAGTGCTAGAGATATGAAAGCCGAAGAGACCCAGTACTTC. Residues: CSARDMKAEETQYF.

The table lists this clonotype with many counts. The chain links TRBV29-1 to TRBJ2-4; the match to TRBD1 covers 8 bases. This CDR3 has 14 amino acids. Trimming removed 4 bases from V and 9 bases from J; junction bases left unmatched: 11. CDR1 is SQVTM and CDR2 is ANQGSEA in the germline V gene. CDR3 coding DNA: TGCAGCGTTGTTGCAGGGGGCGACCGAGCCATTCAGTACTTC. Residues: CSVVAGGDRAIQYF.

This clonotype was detected only a few times. The rearrangement links TRBV7-9 to TRBJ2-1; the match to TRBD2 covers 7 bases. The V gene end was trimmed by 6 bases and the J gene end by 3 bases; junction bases not matched to a gene: 8. Germline loops: CDR1 SEHNR, CDR2 FQNEAQ (reference sequence). The length of the CDR3 is 15 residues. Here the CDR3 reads CASSKGRGSYNEQFF. The CDR3 DNA reads TGTGCCAGCAGTAAAGGGCGGGGGAGCTACAATGAGCAGTTCTTC.

The V gene is TRBV12-3 or TRBV12-4, the J gene TRBJ1-5; TRBD1 agrees at 10 bases. CDR3 length equals 15 residues. V dropped 5 bases and J dropped 7; count of bases not matched to a gene: 8. The CDR3 nucleotides are TGTGCCAGCAGTCGTCAGACAGGGGGCTACCAGCCCCAGCATTTT. Its protein product is CASSRQTGGYQPQHF.

The chain joins TRBV4-3 to TRBJ2-3; 7 nucleotides align to TRBD1. V gave up 5 bases and J gave up 4 bases; unmatched junction bases: 6. CDR1 is LGHNA, CDR2 YSLEER, per germline. The CDR3 consists of 14 residues. For the CDR3, the DNA is TGCGCCAGCAGCATGACAGGGAATCCAGATACGCAGTATTTT. Translated, it gives CASSMTGNPDTQYF.

The rearrangement links TRBV10-3 to TRBJ2-2; 8 bases are shared with TRBD1. Germline V gives CDR1 ENHRY, CDR2 SYGVKD. V lost 3 bases to trimming and J lost 7 bases; unmatched junction nucleotides: 7. This CDR3 has 15 amino acids. The CDR3 bases are TGTGCCATCAGTGATCCGCAGGGGGCCGGCGGGGAGCTGTTTTTT. The encoded protein is CAISDPQGAGGELFF.

This clonotype was seen a few times. CDR3 sequence: CASSSFNEQYF. The CDR3 DNA follows: TGTGCCAGCAGTAGTTTTAACGAGCAGTACTTC. The chain has TRBV28 and TRBJ2-7, with D unclear. V gave up 5 bases and J gave up 5 bases, with 7 bases separating them. Germline-derived CDR1 and CDR2 are MDHEN and SYDVKM. This CDR3 region has 11 residues.

This clonotype was found many times. The genes are TRBV4-2 and TRBJ1-2; TRBD1 might be the D (6 bases). Trimming removed 4 bases at V and 7 bases at J, with 16 bases between. CDR1 is LGHNA and CDR2 is YNFKEQ in the germline V gene. The CDR3 is made up of 14 amino acids. For the CDR3, the DNA is TGTGCCAGCAGCCCCCCCGGAGGGGGAGGTGGCTACACCTTC. It codes for CASSPPGGGGGYTF.